A single sample gave rise to the 21 T cell receptor beta chains below, sequenced in a study of cytomegalovirus exposure and HLA in healthy donors. With 60 Vbeta and 13 Jbeta primers, the PCR was carried out. Profiled with immunoSEQ multiplex PCR; TCRdb holds only in-frame clones, not every one. The sample shows under 200,000 clones, around 90% of them seen only once. The material sequenced was PBMCs. All receptors derive from a boy younger than 10 in good health and CMV-seronegative.

This clone has only one observation. Written as DNA, the CDR3 is TGCGCCAGCAGCTTGGACATCTCCGCGGCCCAGTACTTC. Its protein is CASSLDISAAQYF. V and J are TRBV5-1 and TRBJ2-5, with no clear D. CDR3 length equals 13 residues. Looked up from germline, CDR1 is SGHRS and CDR2 is YFSETQ. V was cut by 0 bases and J by 9 bases, with 12 bases left in between.

The chain employs TRBV6-6 and TRBJ1-2; 9 bases are shared with TRBD1. V lost 5 bases and J lost 0; bases outside the gene matches: 4. The CDR3 is 15 amino acids. Germline-derived CDR1 and CDR2 are MNHNY and SVGAGI (reference sequence). CDR3 amino acids: CASSPTGGSNYGYTF. The CDR3 nucleotides are TGTGCCAGCAGTCCCACAGGGGGCTCTAACTATGGCTACACCTTC.

This clone was counted between two and nine times. The V and J genes are TRBV6-6 and TRBJ2-3; possibly TRBD2 for D (6 bases). CDR1 is MNHNY, CDR2 SVGAGI, per germline (reference sequence). Trimming stripped 7 bases from V and 9 bases from J, with 17 bases between. The length of the CDR3 is 13 residues. CDR3 coding DNA: TGTGCCAGCATTTCCGAGCCGGGACTCACGCAGTATTTT. It specifies CASISEPGLTQYF.

This chain connects TRBV30 to TRBJ1-1; D remains ambiguous. From germline, CDR1 is GTSNPN and CDR2 SVGIG (reference sequence). V gave up 1 base and J gave up 6 bases, with 12 bases separating them. CDR3 length equals 13 residues. The chain's CDR3 is CAWSELRLAEAFF. CDR3 in DNA: TGTGCCTGGAGTGAATTGAGGCTAGCTGAAGCTTTCTTT.

The genes are TRBV12-5 and TRBJ2-7, with TRBD1 matching over 10 bases. With 6 bases clipped from V and 6 bases from J, the junction kept 8 bases outside the gene matches. Germline-derived CDR1 and CDR2 are LGHNT and FRNRAP. The CDR3 spans 14 residues. CDR3 protein: CASGPGTGDREQYF. The CDR3 bases are TGTGCTAGTGGCCCTGGGACAGGGGACCGCGAGCAGTACTTC.

The V call is TRBV29-1, the J call TRBJ2-7; possibly TRBD1 for D (6 bases). Trimming removed 4 bases from V and 5 bases from J, with 9 bases in between. The CDR3 spans 11 residues. CDR1 and CDR2 (germline): SQVTM, ANQGSEA. The CDR3 coding sequence is TGCAGCGTTGGGTCAGGGGACGAGCAGTACTTC. As protein: CSVGSGDEQYF.

The CDR3: CASSSTGTGATEAFF. The CDR3, as DNA: TGCGCCAGCAGCTCGACCGGGACAGGGGCCACTGAAGCTTTCTTT. The V and J genes are TRBV5-1 and TRBJ1-1; 10 positions match TRBD1. CDR1 and CDR2 (germline): SGHRS, YFSETQ. The CDR3 has 15 residues. Trimming cost V 3 bases and J 4 bases; bases outside gene matches: 6. Full variable domain (outside the CDR3, taken from reference TRBV5-1 and TRBJ1-1): KAGVTQTPRYLIKTRGQQVTLSCSPISGHRSVSWYQQTPGQGLQFLFEYFSETQRNKGNFPGRFSGRQFSNSRSEMNVSTLELGDSALYLCASSSTGTGATEAFFGQGTRLTVV.

V usage is TRBV5-5 and J usage is TRBJ1-3; no clear D gene. Looked up from germline, CDR1 is SGHKS and CDR2 is YYEKEE (reference sequence). This CDR3 has 15 amino acids. The ends were cut back, 0 bases at V and 0 bases at J, with 7 bases in the middle. As DNA, the CDR3 is TGTGCCAGCAGCTTGGGTCTTTCCTCTGGAAACACCATATATTTT. It specifies CASSLGLSSGNTIYF.

The rearrangement joins TRBV18 to TRBJ1-2; perhaps TRBD1 as D (5 bases). V gave up 3 bases and J gave up 4 bases, with 18 bases separating them. Germline assignment: CDR1 KGHSH and CDR2 LQKENI. The CDR3 spans 16 residues. The CDR3: CASSPALGQGLYGYTF. The CDR3 nucleotides are TGTGCCAGCTCACCTGCGTTGGGGCAGGGCCTCTATGGCTACACCTTC.

The chain joins TRBV2 to TRBJ2-1; the match to TRBD1 covers 8 bases. Germline CDR1 is SNHLY and CDR2 is FYNNEI. This CDR3 region has 15 residues. Unmatched junction bases numbered 13, after V lost 7 bases and J lost 8 bases. The CDR3 region has the DNA TGTGCCAGCAAAAGGGGCCAGGGGGCTATTGATGAGCAGTTCTTC. Its translation: CASKRGQGAIDEQFF. The whole variable domain, filled in from reference TRBV2 and TRBJ2-1, reads EPEVTQTPSHQVTQMGQEVILRCVPISNHLYFYWYRQILGQKVEFLVSFYNNEISEKSEIFDDQFSVERPDGSNFTLKIRSTKLEDSAMYFCASKRGQGAIDEQFFGPGTRLTVL.

The chain has TRBV6-1 and TRBJ2-3; 8 positions agree with TRBD2. The germline V gene has CDR1 MNHNS and CDR2 SASEGT. This CDR3 region has 15 residues. J lost 2 bases, V lost 6 bases, and 7 bases had no gene match. CDR3 loop: CASSISGAITDTQYF. The DNA of the CDR3 is TGTGCCAGCAGCATTAGCGGGGCGATCACAGATACGCAGTATTTT.

The gene calls are TRBV6-7 and TRBJ2-3; 8 bases match TRBD1. TRBV6-7 has ORF status, its function being uncertain. Losses at the gene ends were 6 bases for V and 3 bases for J; bases not matched to a gene: 8. This CDR3 has 15 amino acids. CDR3 amino acids: CASRDGQGPTDTQYF. CDR3 coding DNA: TGTGCCAGCAGGGACGGACAGGGCCCAACAGATACGCAGTATTTT.

This chain uses TRBV19 with TRBJ1-6; tentatively, D is TRBD1 (5 bases). Germline CDR1 and CDR2: LNHDA and SQIVND (reference sequence). Trimming stripped 3 bases from V and 6 bases from J, with 12 bases between. This CDR3 is 15 amino acids long. Here the CDR3 DNA reads TGTGCCAGTAGTATCTCATCGACAGCTAATTCACCCCTCCACTTT. This gives the protein CASSISSTANSPLHF.

CDR3 amino acids: CASSESVGHGYTF. CDR3 DNA sequence: TGCGCCAGCAGTGAGTCGGTGGGCCATGGCTACACCTTC. The gene calls are TRBV10-1 and TRBJ1-2, with no clear D. The CDR3 is made up of 13 amino acids. Germline CDR1 and CDR2: WNHNN and SYGVQD (reference sequence). Trimming shortened V by 0 bases and J by 6 bases, and 8 bases separated the two germline ends.

The chain combines TRBV2 with TRBJ2-4; no clear D gene. The CDR3 sequence is 11 residues long. Germline V gives CDR1 SNHLY, CDR2 FYNNEI. Deletions cut 8 bases from V and 6 bases from J, with 8 bases between. CDR3 coding DNA: TGTGCCAGCTCGGTAGCAAACATTCAGTACTTC. Translation: CASSVANIQYF.

This chain joins TRBV6-1 and TRBJ2-7; D not certain. The CDR3 sequence is 13 residues long. Germline CDR1 and CDR2: MNHNS and SASEGT. The V end lost 6 bases, the J end lost 0 bases, and 9 bases lay between the germline ends. The CDR3 coding sequence is TGTGCCAGCAGGGAACGGAGCTCCTACGAGCAGTACTTC. Amino acid sequence: CASRERSSYEQYF.

This chain joins TRBV28 and TRBJ2-2; a weak D match, TRBD2 (5 bases). This CDR3 is built from 17 residues. V lost 2 bases to trimming and J lost 4 bases, with 17 bases between them. Germline-derived CDR1 and CDR2 are MDHEN and SYDVKM. The CDR3 spells CASSLPDRGLGTGELFF. CDR3 nucleotide sequence: TGTGCCAGCAGTTTACCAGACCGAGGGCTCGGCACCGGGGAGCTGTTTTTT.

CDR3: CASSVGAGTSGKTQYF. The CDR3 DNA is TGTGCCAGCAGCGTAGGGGCCGGGACTAGCGGGAAGACGCAGTACTTC. The chain recombines TRBV9 with TRBJ2-7, with TRBD2 matching 13 bases. The CDR3 has 16 residues. V lost 0 bases, J lost 9 bases, and 9 bases stayed unmatched. CDR1 is SGDLS and CDR2 is YYNGEE in the germline V gene.

This clone was seen a single time. The V call is TRBV12-5, the J call TRBJ2-3; a weak D match, TRBD2 (5 bases). Germline-derived CDR1 and CDR2 are LGHNT and FRNRAP. The CDR3 covers 13 residues. V lost 6 bases, J lost 4 bases, and 11 bases lay in between. CDR3 sequence reads: CASGPAGADTQYF. For the CDR3, the DNA is TGTGCTAGTGGACCCGCCGGGGCAGATACGCAGTATTTT.

V usage is TRBV5-1 and J usage is TRBJ2-7; D call uncertain. CDR3 size: 13 residues. V lost 4 bases and J lost 2, with 10 bases in between. The germline V gene has CDR1 SGHRS and CDR2 YFSETQ. The CDR3 DNA reads as TGCGCCAGCAGCACCTTGAGGACCTACGAGCAGTACTTC. This sequence encodes CASSTLRTYEQYF.

The V call is TRBV15, the J call TRBJ1-1, with D possibly TRBD1 on 5 matching bases. V was shortened by 5 bases and J by 1 base, with 8 bases between the two germline ends. Germline V CDR1 and CDR2: LNHNV, YYDKDF (reference sequence). CDR3 length: 13 amino acids. CDR3 region: CATSHDRNTEAFF. The CDR3 coding sequence is TGTGCCACCAGCCACGACAGGAACACTGAAGCTTTCTTT. Together with reference TRBV15 and TRBJ1-1, the CDR3 gives the full variable domain: DAMVIQNPRYQVTQFGKPVTLSCSQTLNHNVMYWYQQKSSQAPKLLFHYYDKDFNNEADTPDNFQSRRPNTSFCFLDIRSPGLGDTAMYLCATSHDRNTEAFFGQGTRLTVV.